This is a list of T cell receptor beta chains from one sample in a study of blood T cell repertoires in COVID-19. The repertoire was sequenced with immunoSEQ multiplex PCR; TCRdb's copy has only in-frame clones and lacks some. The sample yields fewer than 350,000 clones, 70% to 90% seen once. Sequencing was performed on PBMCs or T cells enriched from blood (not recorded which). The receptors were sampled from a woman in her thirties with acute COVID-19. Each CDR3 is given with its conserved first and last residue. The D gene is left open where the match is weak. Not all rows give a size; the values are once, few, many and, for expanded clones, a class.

cdr3_aa: CASSHDTGNQPQHF
cdr3_nt: TGTGCCAGCAGCCACGACACAGGGAATCAGCCCCAGCATTTT
d_call: NA
v_call: TRBV3-1/TRBV3-2
j_call: TRBJ1-5
clone_size: NA

cdr3_aa: CATSDLSATDTQYF
cdr3_nt: TGTGCCACCAGTGATTTGAGTGCGACAGATACGCAGTATTTT
d_call: NA
v_call: TRBV24-1
j_call: TRBJ2-3
clone_size: NA

cdr3_aa: CASSTYGVRIQYF
cdr3_nt: TGTGCCAGCAGTACCTACGGGGTCCGGATCCAGTACTTC
d_call: NA
v_call: TRBV6-5
j_call: TRBJ2-7
clone_size: NA

cdr3_aa: CATRSTSDTTTYF
cdr3_nt: TGTGCCACCAGGTCTACATCGGACACCACGACGTATTTT
d_call: NA
v_call: TRBV15
j_call: TRBJ1-3
clone_size: NA

cdr3_aa: CASSTAGLAGVYEQYF
cdr3_nt: TGTGCCAGCAGTACCGCCGGATTGGCGGGAGTCTACGAGCAGTACTTC
d_call: TRBD2
v_call: TRBV28
j_call: TRBJ2-7
clone_size: NA

cdr3_aa: CACTSRGGRNEQFF
cdr3_nt: TGTGCCTGTACTTCTCGAGGAGGTCGGAATGAGCAGTTCTTC
d_call: NA
v_call: TRBV30
j_call: TRBJ2-1
clone_size: NA

cdr3_aa: CASTTGRDSGNEKLFF
cdr3_nt: TGTGCCAGCACCACTGGACGGGACAGCGGTAATGAAAAACTGTTTTTT
d_call: TRBD1
v_call: TRBV27
j_call: TRBJ1-4
clone_size: NA

cdr3_aa: CASVSGTYEQYF
cdr3_nt: TGTGCCAGTGTTAGCGGGACCTACGAGCAGTACTTC
d_call: TRBD2
v_call: TRBV19
j_call: TRBJ2-7
clone_size: NA

cdr3_aa: CASSLVDRYEQYF
cdr3_nt: TGTGCCAGCAGTTTAGTCGATAGATACGAGCAGTACTTC
d_call: NA
v_call: TRBV12-3/TRBV12-4
j_call: TRBJ2-7
clone_size: NA

cdr3_aa: CASSLRAGENYEQYF
cdr3_nt: TGTGCCAGCAGCTTACGGGCGGGAGAAAACTACGAGCAGTACTTC
d_call: TRBD2
v_call: TRBV7-3
j_call: TRBJ2-7
clone_size: NA

cdr3_aa: CASSLVAGGLSTDTQYF
cdr3_nt: TGTGCCAGCAGCTTGGTGGCAGGGGGGCTTAGCACAGATACGCAGTATTTT
d_call: NA
v_call: TRBV5-4
j_call: TRBJ2-3
clone_size: NA

cdr3_aa: CASSRLAGAAGELFF
cdr3_nt: TGTGCCAGCAGTCGACTAGCGGGAGCAGCCGGGGAGCTGTTTTTT
d_call: TRBD2
v_call: TRBV14
j_call: TRBJ2-2
clone_size: few

cdr3_aa: CASTVAGGPLFF
cdr3_nt: TGTGCCAGCACCGTAGCGGGAGGGCCTCTGTTCTTC
d_call: TRBD2
v_call: TRBV27
j_call: TRBJ2-1
clone_size: NA

cdr3_aa: CASRGLRDAYEQYF
cdr3_nt: TGTGCCAGCAGGGGTTTGCGGGATGCCTACGAGCAGTACTTC
d_call: NA
v_call: TRBV2
j_call: TRBJ2-7
clone_size: once

cdr3_aa: CASTQTGGTGELFF
cdr3_nt: TGCGCCAGCACTCAGACGGGAGGTACCGGGGAGCTGTTTTTT
d_call: TRBD2
v_call: TRBV5-1
j_call: TRBJ2-2
clone_size: few

cdr3_aa: CASSLDIGNTIYF
cdr3_nt: TGCGCCAGCAGCTTGGACATTGGAAACACCATATATTTT
d_call: NA
v_call: TRBV5-1
j_call: TRBJ1-3
clone_size: NA

cdr3_aa: CASSYSGTNEQFF
cdr3_nt: TGTGCCAGCAGTTACTCTGGGACAAATGAGCAGTTCTTC
d_call: NA
v_call: TRBV6-5
j_call: TRBJ2-1
clone_size: few

cdr3_aa: CASSQGEGRGNNEQFF
cdr3_nt: TGTGCCAGCAGCCAAGGTGAGGGCCGCGGCAACAATGAGCAGTTCTTC
d_call: NA
v_call: TRBV3-1/TRBV3-2
j_call: TRBJ2-1
clone_size: NA

cdr3_aa: CASSQGQGNYGYTF
cdr3_nt: TGTGCCAGCAGTCAGGGACAGGGTAACTATGGCTACACCTTC
d_call: TRBD1
v_call: TRBV28
j_call: TRBJ1-2
clone_size: NA

cdr3_aa: CSVETSGGEQFF
cdr3_nt: TGCAGCGTGGAGACTAGCGGGGGGGAGCAGTTCTTC
d_call: TRBD2
v_call: TRBV29-1
j_call: TRBJ2-1
clone_size: NA

cdr3_aa: CAIRPGQTYNSPLHF
cdr3_nt: TGTGCCATCAGGCCGGGACAGACATATAATTCACCCCTCCACTTT
d_call: TRBD1
v_call: TRBV10-3
j_call: TRBJ1-6
clone_size: once

cdr3_aa: CASSETIGYGYTF
cdr3_nt: TGCGCCAGCAGTGAGACCATCGGCTATGGCTACACCTTC
d_call: NA
v_call: TRBV10-2
j_call: TRBJ1-2
clone_size: once

cdr3_aa: CASSLTSEGETQYF
cdr3_nt: TGTGCCAGCAGCCTCACTAGCGAAGGAGAGACCCAGTACTTC
d_call: TRBD2
v_call: TRBV3-1/TRBV3-2
j_call: TRBJ2-5
clone_size: NA

cdr3_aa: CASSPGNAIQAEQYF
cdr3_nt: TGTGCCAGCAGCCCCGGGAACGCAATTCAGGCCGAGCAGTACTTC
d_call: NA
v_call: TRBV7-3
j_call: TRBJ2-7
clone_size: few

cdr3_aa: CSVEEGLEAFF
cdr3_nt: TGCAGCGTTGAAGAAGGACTGGAGGCTTTCTTT
d_call: NA
v_call: TRBV29-1
j_call: TRBJ1-1
clone_size: NA

cdr3_aa: CASREGNQPQHF
cdr3_nt: TGTGCCAGCAGGGAGGGCAATCAGCCCCAGCATTTT
d_call: NA
v_call: TRBV2
j_call: TRBJ1-5
clone_size: NA

cdr3_aa: CASSREAAGGPSTGELFF
cdr3_nt: TGTGCCAGCAGCCGCGAGGCGGCGGGAGGGCCGAGCACCGGGGAGCTGTTTTTT
d_call: TRBD2
v_call: TRBV4-2
j_call: TRBJ2-2
clone_size: NA

cdr3_aa: CSALSGANVLTF
cdr3_nt: TGCAGCGCCCTTTCTGGGGCCAACGTCCTGACTTTC
d_call: NA
v_call: TRBV29-1
j_call: TRBJ2-6
clone_size: NA

cdr3_aa: CASSRTPVDGYTF
cdr3_nt: TGTGCCAGCAGCCGCACCCCAGTCGATGGCTACACCTTC
d_call: NA
v_call: TRBV16
j_call: TRBJ1-2
clone_size: NA

cdr3_aa: CAISEGTGTGDEQYF
cdr3_nt: TGTGCCATCAGTGAAGGGACAGGCACGGGGGACGAGCAGTACTTC
d_call: TRBD1
v_call: TRBV10-3
j_call: TRBJ2-7
clone_size: NA

cdr3_aa: CASSPPRTGIFGYTF
cdr3_nt: TGTGCCAGCTCACCACCACGGACAGGGATTTTCGGCTACACCTTC
d_call: TRBD1
v_call: TRBV18
j_call: TRBJ1-2
clone_size: NA

cdr3_aa: CASSPRVGKGNQETQYF
cdr3_nt: TGTGCCAGCAGTCCCAGGGTTGGGAAGGGGAACCAAGAGACCCAGTACTTC
d_call: NA
v_call: TRBV28
j_call: TRBJ2-5
clone_size: NA

cdr3_aa: CASSQGNSGSYNEQFF
cdr3_nt: TGTGCCAGCTCCCAAGGGAACAGCGGTTCTTACAATGAGCAGTTCTTC
d_call: NA
v_call: TRBV3-1/TRBV3-2
j_call: TRBJ2-1
clone_size: NA

cdr3_aa: CTSSQGTSGRAAYNEQFF
cdr3_nt: TGCACCAGCAGCCAGGGGACTAGCGGGAGGGCCGCCTACAATGAGCAGTTCTTC
d_call: NA
v_call: TRBV1
j_call: TRBJ2-1
clone_size: NA

cdr3_aa: CASSEGQGIYEQYF
cdr3_nt: TGTGCCAGCAGTGAAGGGCAGGGGATCTACGAGCAGTACTTC
d_call: NA
v_call: TRBV25-1
j_call: TRBJ2-7
clone_size: medium-sized

cdr3_aa: CASSPPGGSYEQYF
cdr3_nt: TGTGCCAGCTCACCACCGGGGGGATCCTACGAGCAGTACTTC
d_call: NA
v_call: TRBV18
j_call: TRBJ2-7
clone_size: NA

cdr3_aa: CASSSGTSGPNTGELFF
cdr3_nt: TGTGCCAGCAGTTCAGGGACTAGCGGACCGAACACCGGGGAGCTGTTTTTT
d_call: TRBD2
v_call: TRBV7-8
j_call: TRBJ2-2
clone_size: NA

cdr3_aa: CASSISGGYGYTF
cdr3_nt: TGTGCCAGCAGTATATCGGGTGGCTATGGCTACACCTTC
d_call: NA
v_call: TRBV28
j_call: TRBJ1-2
clone_size: NA

cdr3_aa: CASSLGGFTYEQYF
cdr3_nt: TGTGCCAGCAGCTTAGGGGGATTTACCTACGAGCAGTACTTC
d_call: NA
v_call: TRBV5-8
j_call: TRBJ2-7
clone_size: NA

cdr3_aa: CASSALQGTYEQYF
cdr3_nt: TGTGCCAGCAGCGCACTACAGGGTACCTACGAGCAGTACTTC
d_call: NA
v_call: TRBV7-9
j_call: TRBJ2-7
clone_size: NA

cdr3_aa: CASSPSGRVETLHF
cdr3_nt: TGTGCCAGCTCACCATCTGGCAGGGTGGAAACCCTCCACTTT
d_call: NA
v_call: TRBV18
j_call: TRBJ1-6
clone_size: NA

cdr3_aa: CASSRGGTGLTHEQYF
cdr3_nt: TGTGCCAGCTCCAGGGGAGGGACAGGGCTAACCCACGAGCAGTACTTC
d_call: TRBD1
v_call: TRBV18
j_call: TRBJ2-7
clone_size: NA

cdr3_aa: CASSLTGTGYTGELFF
cdr3_nt: TGTGCCAGCAGCTTAACCGGGACAGGGTACACCGGGGAGCTGTTTTTT
d_call: TRBD1
v_call: TRBV7-9
j_call: TRBJ2-2
clone_size: NA

cdr3_aa: CAIGQGSQPQHF
cdr3_nt: TGTGCCATCGGACAGGGGAGTCAGCCCCAGCATTTT
d_call: TRBD1
v_call: TRBV10-3
j_call: TRBJ1-5
clone_size: NA

cdr3_aa: CASSQGQGPTYTQYF
cdr3_nt: TGTGCCAGCTCCCAAGGACAGGGGCCCACTTATACCCAGTACTTC
d_call: TRBD1
v_call: TRBV18
j_call: TRBJ2-5
clone_size: NA

cdr3_aa: CASSYSGLAGQETQYF
cdr3_nt: TGTGCCAGCAGCTACTCAGGACTAGCGGGCCAAGAGACCCAGTACTTC
d_call: TRBD2
v_call: TRBV6-5
j_call: TRBJ2-5
clone_size: NA

cdr3_aa: CASSRNSGPGLAGERFF
cdr3_nt: TGTGCCAGCAGCCGGAACTCTGGGCCGGGACTAGCGGGAGAACGGTTCTTC
d_call: TRBD2
v_call: TRBV7-2
j_call: TRBJ2-1
clone_size: NA

cdr3_aa: CAIAGRGSYSGNTIYF
cdr3_nt: TGTGCCATCGCGGGGCGAGGCAGTTACTCTGGAAACACCATATATTTT
d_call: NA
v_call: TRBV10-3
j_call: TRBJ1-3
clone_size: NA